Listed below are T cell receptor beta chains from one sample, sequenced in a study of T cell responses to AZD1222 COVID-19 vaccine. Produced via immunoSEQ multiplex PCR; TCRdb's table is partial and in-frame only. The sample has about 190,000 clones; roughly 92% are singletons. Sequenced here: peripheral blood, sampled on day 0 of AZD1222 vaccination. The receptors come from an adult in good health. CDR3s include the opening cysteine and the closing phenylalanine or tryptophan. Each record gives: D gene, clone size, V gene, J gene, CDR3 protein, CDR3 DNA. A D gene is named only where the DNA matches it firmly. Clone size is shown for a subset of rows, as once, few, many or a class of expanded clone.

>TRBD1|.|TRBV5-1|TRBJ1-6
CASSLGQGNSPLHF
TGCGCCAGCAGCTTGGGACAGGGTAATTCACCCCTCCACTTT
>TRBD1|.|TRBV7-9|TRBJ2-6
CASSFGEGQGTGANVLTF
TGTGCCAGCAGCTTCGGTGAGGGACAGGGGACTGGGGCCAACGTCCTGACTTTC
>TRBD1|once|TRBV7-9|TRBJ1-6
CASSSSGYRGRNSPLHF
TGTGCCAGCAGCTCGAGTGGCTACAGGGGGCGAAATTCACCCCTCCACTTT
>TRBD1|.|TRBV28|TRBJ1-4
CASTGQGAGLNEKLFF
TGTGCCAGCACCGGACAGGGGGCAGGGTTAAATGAAAAACTGTTTTTT
>.|.|TRBV6-5|TRBJ1-2
CASRRGTVNYGYTF
TGTGCCAGCAGACGGGGGACCGTTAACTATGGCTACACCTTC
>TRBD2|.|TRBV15|TRBJ2-7
CATSIGAGGQSYEQYF
TGTGCCACCAGTATTGGGGCGGGGGGGCAAAGTTACGAGCAGTACTTC
>.|once|TRBV28|TRBJ1-2
CASSTSFYGYTF
TGTGCCAGCAGTACTTCTTTCTATGGCTACACCTTC
>.|once|TRBV6-2/TRBV6-3|TRBJ1-2
CASSSGFAYTF
TGTGCCAGCAGCTCAGGGTTTGCCTACACCTTC
>.|.|TRBV27|TRBJ2-3
CASSLRFTDTQYF
TGTGCCAGCAGTTTACGTTTCACAGATACGCAGTATTTT
>.|.|TRBV25-1|TRBJ1-2
CASSESGYYGYTF
TGTGCCAGCAGTGAATCAGGATACTATGGCTACACCTTC
>.|.|TRBV7-9|TRBJ1-2
CASSLRDGNYGYTF
TGTGCCAGCAGCTTACGGGACGGAAACTATGGCTACACCTTC
>.|once|TRBV6-1|TRBJ1-5
CASSEAGGGNQPQHF
TGTGCCAGCAGTGAAGCGGGGGGTGGCAATCAGCCCCAGCATTTT
>.|.|TRBV12-5|TRBJ2-1
CASGLIQGGPYNEQFF
TGTGCTAGTGGTTTGATTCAGGGGGGACCCTACAATGAGCAGTTCTTC
>.|.|TRBV6-2/TRBV6-3|TRBJ1-1
CASSAMGDLTEAFF
TGTGCCAGCAGTGCAATGGGGGATCTCACTGAAGCTTTCTTT
>TRBD1|.|TRBV27|TRBJ1-2
CASSLSGTGHYGYTF
TGTGCCAGCAGTTTGTCCGGGACAGGGCACTATGGCTACACCTTC
>.|.|TRBV24-1|TRBJ2-3
CATQGPSFRSDTQYF
TGTGCCACCCAGGGGCCTAGCTTTCGGTCAGATACGCAGTATTTT
>.|.|TRBV5-1|TRBJ1-1
CASSSSEYTEAFF
TGCGCCAGCAGCTCCTCAGAGTACACTGAAGCTTTCTTT
>.|.|TRBV18|TRBJ1-1
CASSPQGTNTEAFF
TGTGCCAGCTCACCCCAGGGCACGAACACTGAAGCTTTCTTT
>.|.|TRBV12-3/TRBV12-4|TRBJ1-1
CASSLPDTEAFF
TGTGCCAGCAGCCTCCCGGACACTGAAGCTTTCTTT
>.|.|TRBV15|TRBJ2-1
CATSRGGQIRPFF
TGTGCCACCAGCAGAGGGGGACAAATCCGACCGTTCTTC
>.|.|TRBV19|TRBJ1-1
CASSIIGLGTEAFF
TGTGCCAGTAGTATCATAGGGCTTGGCACTGAAGCTTTCTTT
>.|.|TRBV6-6|TRBJ1-5
CASSLDRFYNPEFNQPQHF
TGTGCCAGCAGTCTGGACAGATTTTACAACCCAGAGTTCAATCAGCCCCAGCATTTT
>.|.|TRBV19|TRBJ2-2
CASWPGQDIGELFF
TGTGCCAGCTGGCCAGGGCAGGATATCGGGGAGCTGTTTTTT